These T cell receptor beta chains were read from a single sample in a study of cytomegalovirus exposure and HLA in healthy donors. Here immunoSEQ multiplex PCR was the method, and the copy in TCRdb shows in-frame clones only, minus some. Of 140,000 or so clones listed, roughly 80% are singletons. Source material: PBMCs. The source of these receptors is a woman between 40 and 50 years old in good health and CMV-seropositive. Both conserved end residues are part of each CDR3. A D gene is named only where the DNA matches it firmly. Not every row has a clone size; where given, it reads once, few, many or a size class.

clone_size,v_call,d_call,j_call,cdr3_nt,cdr3_aa
.,TRBV18,.,TRBJ2-3,TGTGCCAGCTCCTTGAACCTGGTAGGGGTCACAGATACGCAGTATTTT,CASSLNLVGVTDTQYF
.,TRBV9,.,TRBJ2-7,TGTGCCAGCAGCGTAGAACTATTGGGCGGGGAGCAGTACTTC,CASSVELLGGEQYF
.,TRBV2,.,TRBJ1-2,TGTGCCAGCAGCGGCACAGGGCGTTATGGCTACACCTTC,CASSGTGRYGYTF
.,TRBV9,.,TRBJ1-4,TGTGCCAGCAGCGGACATGGAGGTACTAATGAAAAACTGTTTTTT,CASSGHGGTNEKLFF
.,TRBV28,TRBD1,TRBJ2-2,TGTGCCAGCAGTCCGGGACAGGGGTTCACCGGGGAGCTGTTTTTT,CASSPGQGFTGELFF
.,TRBV28,TRBD1,TRBJ1-4,TGTGCCAGCAGACCGCTACGGGACAGGACTGAAAAACTGTTTTTT,CASRPLRDRTEKLFF
few,TRBV9,TRBD2,TRBJ2-7,TGTGCCAGCAGCTCGGGGCGGGAGATGTTCGAGCAGTACTTC,CASSSGREMFEQYF
once,TRBV6-6,.,TRBJ1-1,TGTGCCAGTGGACAGAGAACTGAAGCTTTCTTT,CASGQRTEAFF
.,TRBV27,TRBD2,TRBJ2-1,TGTGCCAGCAGCCAGACTAGCGGGAGGAACAATGAGCAGTTCTTC,CASSQTSGRNNEQFF
few,TRBV7-2,.,TRBJ1-3,TGTGCCAGCAGTAACAGGGAGCCAAACACCATATATTTT,CASSNREPNTIYF
.,TRBV28,.,TRBJ1-2,TGTGCCAGCAGTCCCGCCGCCGGGAGTGGCTATGGCTACACCTTC,CASSPAAGSGYGYTF
once,TRBV28,.,TRBJ1-4,TGTGCCAGCAGTCCCGAAACAGGGTTGGAAAAACTGTTTTTT,CASSPETGLEKLFF
.,TRBV6-5,.,TRBJ2-7,TGTGCCAGCAGTCACCAGACAGGCGAGCAGTACTTC,CASSHQTGEQYF
.,TRBV18,.,TRBJ2-3,TGTGCCAGCTCCCGAAGAGAAGTCGGCACAGATACGCAGTATTTT,CASSRREVGTDTQYF
.,TRBV6-6,.,TRBJ1-5,TGTGCCAGCAGTGCCTCATCGAGGGGCAATCAGCCCCAGCATTTT,CASSASSRGNQPQHF
.,TRBV9,.,TRBJ1-5,TGTGCCAGCAGCCTGAGCCCTCCCCAGCCCCAGCATTTT,CASSLSPPQPQHF
once,TRBV19,.,TRBJ1-3,TGTGCCAGTAGTTTCGGACTGATCTCTGGAAACACCATATATTTT,CASSFGLISGNTIYF
once,TRBV4-1,.,TRBJ1-4,TGCGCCAGCAGCCAACCGATCGACCTACTAACCGTCGAAAGTGAAAAACTGTTTTTT,CASSQPIDLLTVESEKLFF
once,TRBV29-1,TRBD1,TRBJ2-7,TGCAGCGGCCTGACAGGGAGCTACGAGCAGTACTTC,CSGLTGSYEQYF
.,TRBV11-3,TRBD2,TRBJ2-1,TGTGCCAGCAGCCCCAGGACTAGCCCAAATGAGCAGTTCTTC,CASSPRTSPNEQFF
.,TRBV15,TRBD1,TRBJ2-5,TGTGCCACCAGCAGAGGAGGGACAGGGATCGGAGAGACCCAGTACTTC,CATSRGGTGIGETQYF
.,TRBV28,.,TRBJ2-7,TGTGCCACGGACGGGGACTCCTACGAGCAGTACTTC,CATDGDSYEQYF
.,TRBV4-3,TRBD1,TRBJ2-2,TGCGCCAGCAGCCCAGGACAGGGGGCGTTTCCCGGGGAGCTGTTTTTT,CASSPGQGAFPGELFF
.,TRBV6-6,.,TRBJ2-2,TGTGCCAGCATCCCCCCCGGTGCCACCGGGGAGCTGTTTTTT,CASIPPGATGELFF
.,TRBV11-2,.,TRBJ2-3,TGTGCCAGCAGCCCCACAACGGATACGCAGTATTTT,CASSPTTDTQYF
.,TRBV13,TRBD1,TRBJ1-3,TGTGCCAGCAGCTCCACCCTATCGGACAGGGGAGGAAACACCATATATTTT,CASSSTLSDRGGNTIYF
.,TRBV18,TRBD2,TRBJ2-5,TGTGCCAGCTCACTGGGACTAGCGGTTCAAGAGACCCAGTACTTC,CASSLGLAVQETQYF
.,TRBV4-3,TRBD2,TRBJ2-5,TGCGCCAGCAGCCAAGATAGTTGGACTAGCGGGGTACCAGAAGAGACCCAGTACTTC,CASSQDSWTSGVPEETQYF
.,TRBV7-8,.,TRBJ1-1,TGTGCCAGCAGCTTAGCGCTCCAGGGGCCTAACACTGAAGCTTTCTTT,CASSLALQGPNTEAFF
once,TRBV6-6,TRBD1,TRBJ1-6,TGTGCCAGCATTGGGGACAGACGCAATTCACCCCTCCACTTT,CASIGDRRNSPLHF
few,TRBV15,TRBD2,TRBJ2-2,TGTGCCACCAGCAGAGATCCTGGCGGGAGAACCGGGGAGCTGTTTTTT,CATSRDPGGRTGELFF
once,TRBV9,.,TRBJ1-3,TGTGCCAGCAGCGTAGGCGGGGGGTCCTCTGGAAACACCATATATTTT,CASSVGGGSSGNTIYF
.,TRBV13,.,TRBJ1-1,TGTGCCAGCAGTCCGGCCACAGGGACGAACACTGAAGCTTTCTTT,CASSPATGTNTEAFF
.,TRBV10-2,TRBD1,TRBJ2-7,TGCGCCAGCAGTGACGGACAGGGGACCTACGAGCAGTACTTC,CASSDGQGTYEQYF
.,TRBV5-1,.,TRBJ2-2,TGCGCCAGCAAGGTAGCGATGGGCACCGGGGAGCTGTTTTTT,CASKVAMGTGELFF
.,TRBV6-5,.,TRBJ2-2,TGTGCCAGCAGTTATGGTAGGAGGGGGCGCACCGGGGAGCTGTTTTTT,CASSYGRRGRTGELFF
.,TRBV5-4,.,TRBJ2-7,TGTGCCAGCAGACGGGACTCCGACTCCTACGAGCAGTACTTC,CASRRDSDSYEQYF
few,TRBV5-1,.,TRBJ2-2,TGCGCCAGCAGCCCCGAGTTACTTTACACCGGGGAGCTGTTTTTT,CASSPELLYTGELFF
.,TRBV4-2,.,TRBJ2-7,TGTGCCAGCAGCCAAGAACTATCTAGTAGGGGTCACGAGCAGTACTTC,CASSQELSSRGHEQYF
.,TRBV28,.,TRBJ2-7,TGTGCCAGCAGTTTAGGGGCAGGGGTTTCCTACGAGCAGTACTTC,CASSLGAGVSYEQYF
.,TRBV5-4,.,TRBJ2-1,TGTGCCAGCAGCCCCTTCGGGGGAGTACGTGGTGAGCAGTTCTTC,CASSPFGGVRGEQFF
.,TRBV4-1,.,TRBJ1-2,TGCGCCAGCAGCCAAGATTTGGGGGGTGCCTATGGCTACACCTTC,CASSQDLGGAYGYTF
.,TRBV7-7,.,TRBJ2-2,TGTGCTAGCAGCACCGAGTCCGGGGAGCTGTTTTTT,CASSTESGELFF
.,TRBV28,.,TRBJ1-5,TGTGCCAGCAGTCCACTCGGTCAGCCCCAGCATTTT,CASSPLGQPQHF
.,TRBV19,.,TRBJ2-2,TGTGCCAGTAGTATAGAGGGCTACAACACCGGGGAGCTGTTTTTT,CASSIEGYNTGELFF
.,TRBV27,.,TRBJ2-3,TGTGCCAGCAGTTTAGTAAGGACTATAAGTACAGATACGCAGTATTTT,CASSLVRTISTDTQYF
.,TRBV7-8,.,TRBJ2-5,TGTGCCAGCAGCTTAGGCGGGACTCCGGATCACTTC,CASSLGGTPDHF
.,TRBV29-1,.,TRBJ2-1,TGCAGCGGTCAAAGGGCGGGGGCTGAGCAGTTCTTC,CSGQRAGAEQFF
.,TRBV29-1,TRBD1,TRBJ2-7,TGCAGCGTGGCGACAGGGGGCTTCTACGAGCAGTACTTC,CSVATGGFYEQYF
.,TRBV9,TRBD2,TRBJ2-1,TGTGCCAGCAGTTTAACTCGAGGGGGCGGGGGGGTTTTTGAGCAGTTCTTC,CASSLTRGGGGVFEQFF
.,TRBV7-7,.,TRBJ2-1,TGTGCTAGCAGCTTAGCCGGCGGGACTTCCCATGAGCAGTTCTTC,CASSLAGGTSHEQFF
.,TRBV7-2,.,TRBJ2-1,TGTGCCAGCAGCTTAGGAGGACTACAGGAGCAGTTCTTC,CASSLGGLQEQFF
.,TRBV27,TRBD1,TRBJ2-3,TGTGCCAGCACCGGACAGGGGGGTACAGATACGCAGTATTTT,CASTGQGGTDTQYF
.,TRBV6-1,.,TRBJ1-1,TGTGCCAGCAGTGAAATGAACAAGAACACTGAAGCTTTCTTT,CASSEMNKNTEAFF
.,TRBV10-3,.,TRBJ2-3,TGTGCCATCAGTGAGTCGGTATTAACTAGCACAGATACGCAGTATTTT,CAISESVLTSTDTQYF
.,TRBV28,TRBD2,TRBJ2-3,TGTGCCAGCAAGATAAGGCGGACTAGCAGAGATACGCAGTATTTT,CASKIRRTSRDTQYF
few,TRBV5-4,TRBD2,TRBJ2-7,TGTGCCAGCAGCTTAGGAGCAGGAGCGGGGAGCTCCTACGAGCAGTACTTC,CASSLGAGAGSSYEQYF
once,TRBV9,.,TRBJ2-1,TGTGCCAGCAGCGCATCCCCGGGAGTGAACTACAATGAGCAGTTCTTC,CASSASPGVNYNEQFF
.,TRBV18,TRBD1,TRBJ1-5,TGTGCCAGCTCACGCCGGGACAGTAATCAGCCCCAGCATTTT,CASSRRDSNQPQHF
.,TRBV4-1,TRBD1,TRBJ2-7,TGCGCCAGCTTGGGACAGGGGGCTGGGGAGCAGTACTTC,CASLGQGAGEQYF